The 25 T cell receptor beta chains given below trace back to one sample, sequenced in a study of blood T cell repertoires in COVID-19. Measured with immunoSEQ multiplex PCR; TCRdb has only the in-frame clones, and not every one. The profile shows about 260,000 clones, about 80% of them singletons. Sample: PBMCs or T cells enriched from blood (not recorded which). These receptors were taken from a young man with acute COVID-19.

V usage is TRBV19 and J usage is TRBJ1-6; 8 bases are shared with TRBD1. The CDR3 sequence is 13 residues long. With 5 bases clipped from V and 9 bases from J, the junction kept 3 bases outside the gene matches. In germline, CDR1 is LNHDA, CDR2 SQIVND (reference sequence). CDR3 DNA: TGTGCCAGTAGTTTGGACAGGGCTTCACCCCTCCACTTT. Amino acids: CASSLDRASPLHF.

The V call is TRBV6-5, the J call TRBJ1-3; D may be TRBD1 (5 bases). CDR1 and CDR2 (germline): MNHEY, SVGAGI. This CDR3 is 14 amino acids long. V was trimmed by 5 bases and J by 0 bases, leaving 8 bases between them. The CDR3 loop is CASSPDSSGNTIYF. In DNA form, the CDR3 reads TGTGCCAGCAGTCCCGACAGCTCTGGAAACACCATATATTTT.

The gene calls are TRBV5-4 and TRBJ2-1, with TRBD2 matching over 9 bases. In germline, CDR1 is SGHNT, CDR2 YYREEE (reference sequence). This CDR3 contains 16 residues. Unmatched junction bases numbered 5, after V lost 0 bases and J lost 4 bases. The CDR3 region is CASSLVPREGYNEQFF. The CDR3 DNA sequence: TGTGCCAGCAGCTTGGTCCCGCGGGAGGGATACAATGAGCAGTTCTTC.

The chain has TRBV6-6 and TRBJ1-2; a weak D match, TRBD1 (5 bases). Trimming shortened V by 6 bases and J by 2 bases, and 13 bases separated the two germline ends. CDR1 and CDR2 (germline): MNHNY, SVGAGI (reference sequence). CDR3 length equals 14 residues. CDR3 region: CASSSRGDNYGYTF. The CDR3 region has the DNA TGTGCCAGCAGCAGCCGGGGGGACAACTATGGCTACACCTTC.

The CDR3 coding sequence is TGTGCCACCAGCAGTCTCCGGACAGGGTGGGACGAGCAGTACGTC. Its translation is CATSSLRTGWDEQYV. The chain carries TRBV15 and TRBJ2-7, with 8 bases that match TRBD1. The CDR3 runs 15 residues. Germline CDR1 reads LNHNV; CDR2 reads YYDKDF (reference sequence). J was trimmed by 5 bases and V by 3 bases; bases with no gene match: 9.

This clone was seen more than once but under ten times. V and J are TRBV2 and TRBJ1-1; D is unclear. The V and J ends lost 7 bases and 1 base respectively, with 7 bases between them. The CDR3 extends over 12 amino acids. Germline CDR1 is SNHLY and CDR2 is FYNNEI. CDR3 region: CASTRENTEAFF. CDR3 bases: TGTGCCAGCACTCGGGAGAACACTGAAGCTTTCTTT.

In DNA form, the CDR3 reads TGTGCCAGCAGCTTGGGCCGGACCGGGGAGCTGTTTTTT. Its protein is CASSLGRTGELFF. This chain uses TRBV7-9 with TRBJ2-2; D unclear. Looked up from germline, CDR1 is SEHNR and CDR2 is FQNEAQ (reference sequence). V dropped 3 bases and J dropped 5 bases, with 7 bases sitting between them. The CDR3 covers 13 residues.

V is TRBV19 and J is TRBJ1-1, with D perhaps matching TRBD1 (5 bases). Germline V gives CDR1 LNHDA, CDR2 SQIVND (reference sequence). V was cut by 5 bases and J by 3 bases, with 10 bases left in between. The CDR3 runs to 13 residues. CDR3: CASSWGAYTEAFF. DNA of the CDR3: TGTGCCAGTAGTTGGGGCGCCTACACTGAAGCTTTCTTT.

The genes are TRBV29-1 and TRBJ1-4; D gene ambiguous. CDR1 and CDR2 (germline): SQVTM, ANQGSEA. The CDR3 runs 16 residues. Between the trimmed V and J ends, which lost 4 bases and 8 bases, there was a span of 23 bases. The CDR3 spells CSVGFGSLPVSEKLFF. The CDR3, as DNA: TGCAGCGTTGGTTTCGGGAGCCTCCCGGTGAGCGAAAAACTGTTTTTT.

The genes are TRBV18 and TRBJ1-5; D gene ambiguous. Germline V gene data show CDR1 as KGHSH and CDR2 as LQKENI. V lost 0 bases and J 5 bases, leaving 11 bases between the germline ends. The CDR3 sequence is 15 residues long. The CDR3 is CASSPPLSTDQPQHF. The CDR3 DNA follows: TGTGCCAGCTCACCACCGTTATCTACCGATCAGCCCCAGCATTTT.

The rearrangement links TRBV6-2 or TRBV6-3 to TRBJ1-5; D uncertain. V lost 2 bases and J 4 bases, leaving 18 bases between the germline ends. Germline V gene lookup returns CDR1 MNHEY and CDR2 SVGEGT. CDR3 length equals 17 residues. As DNA, the CDR3 is TGTGCCAGCAGTTACCCGACACGGGGTATGGGGAATCAGCCCCAGCATTTT. It is translated as CASSYPTRGMGNQPQHF.

The chain has TRBV12-3 or TRBV12-4 and TRBJ1-2; no definite D call. Deletions cut 1 base from V and 4 bases from J, with 7 bases between. The CDR3 has 13 residues. CDR3 protein: CASSLDPSYGYTF. CDR3 DNA sequence: TGTGCCAGCAGTTTAGACCCGAGCTATGGCTACACCTTC.

This clone was detected once. This chain uses TRBV12-3 or TRBV12-4 with TRBJ1-6; D ambiguous. V was shortened by 5 bases and J by 7 bases, with 9 bases between the two germline ends. This CDR3 comprises 13 residues. CDR3 residues: CASSLTENSPLHF. CDR3 sequence (DNA): TGTGCCAGCAGTCTCACAGAGAATTCACCCCTCCACTTT.

The chain couples TRBV5-1 to TRBJ1-1; 7 bases line up with TRBD1. V lost 1 base to trimming and J lost 1 base; unmatched junction nucleotides: 1. The CDR3 is made up of 14 amino acids. Germline CDR1 is SGHRS and CDR2 is YFSETQ. The DNA of the CDR3 is TGCGCCAGCAGCTTGAGGGGGCGGAACACTGAAGCTTTCTTT. Its protein product is CASSLRGRNTEAFF.

This rearrangement joins TRBV5-4 to TRBJ2-4; D is unresolved. The germline V and J ends were trimmed by 1 base and 8 bases, with 19 bases remaining between them. This CDR3 contains 16 residues. Germline V gene data show CDR1 as SGHNT and CDR2 as YYREEE (reference sequence). CDR3 protein: CASSLKLVTAEDIQYF. The CDR3 DNA is TGTGCCAGCAGCTTGAAGTTGGTCACTGCTGAGGACATTCAGTACTTC.

This chain links TRBV6-1 with TRBJ2-7, with 7 bases lining up with TRBD1. This CDR3 spans 14 amino acids. The germline V gene has CDR1 MNHNS and CDR2 SASEGT. Trimming at V came to 0 bases and at J to 4 bases, leaving 3 bases not matched to a gene. Here the CDR3 reads CASSEAGTVYEQYV. The CDR3 bases are TGTGCCAGCAGTGAAGCCGGGACAGTATACGAGCAGTACGTC.

This chain connects TRBV9 to TRBJ1-2, with D uncertain. Germline-derived CDR1 and CDR2 are SGDLS and YYNGEE. The CDR3 spans 13 residues. Trimming left V 0 bases short and J 1 base short, with 4 bases between. In DNA, the CDR3 is TGTGCCAGCAGCGTAGTCAGTAACTATGGCTACACCTTC. Translating it yields CASSVVSNYGYTF.

V usage is TRBV30 and J usage is TRBJ1-1; 7 nucleotides match TRBD1. Germline CDR1 is GTSNPN and CDR2 is SVGIG (reference sequence). The J segment lost 4 bases and the V segment lost 4 bases, leaving 9 bases of the junction unmatched. The CDR3 loop spans 14 amino acids. For the CDR3, the DNA is TGTGCCTGGACCCCGACAGGGACGATCACTGAAGCTTTCTTT. Translating it yields CAWTPTGTITEAFF.

The CDR3 region is CASSFGANLGTGELFF. The CDR3 DNA reads TGCGCCAGCAGCTTCGGCGCGAACCTAGGCACCGGGGAGCTGTTTTTT. This sequence joins TRBV5-1 and TRBJ2-2; D gene unclear. This CDR3 has 16 residues. In germline, CDR1 is SGHRS, CDR2 YFSETQ. Trimming pared 2 bases from V and 4 bases from J, leaving 15 bases between. Full variable domain (missing parts from reference TRBV5-1 and TRBJ2-2): KAGVTQTPRYLIKTRGQQVTLSCSPISGHRSVSWYQQTPGQGLQFLFEYFSETQRNKGNFPGRFSGRQFSNSRSEMNVSTLELGDSALYLCASSFGANLGTGELFFGEGSRLTVL.

J is TRBJ1-2 and V is TRBV9; TRBD1 might be the D (6 bases). The length of the CDR3 is 15 residues. V lost 4 bases, J lost 8 bases, and 21 bases lay in between. The germline V gene has CDR1 SGDLS and CDR2 YYNGEE. The CDR3 DNA reads TGTGCCAGCAGCCTACGGGACAACGGACGAGTCGGCTACACCTTC. Its protein product is CASSLRDNGRVGYTF.

The chain is built from TRBV7-6 and TRBJ2-1; the match to TRBD2 covers 9 bases. Germline lookup yields CDR1 SGHVS and CDR2 FNYEAQ. Trimming removed 1 base from V and 8 bases from J; junction bases left unmatched: 6. There are 15 residues in the CDR3. The CDR3 nucleotides are TGTGCCAGCAGCTTAGGCGGGGGGGCCATCTATGAGCAGTTCTTC. The encoded protein is CASSLGGGAIYEQFF. Full variable domain (rest looked up from reference TRBV7-6 and TRBJ2-1): GAGVSQSPRYKVTKRGQDVALRCDPISGHVSLYWYRQALGQGPEFLTYFNYEAQQDKSGLPNDRFSAERPEGSISTLTIQRTEQRDSAMYRCASSLGGGAIYEQFFGPGTRLTVL.

V usage is TRBV9 and J usage is TRBJ2-3; 11 bases map to TRBD2. Looked up from germline, CDR1 is SGDLS and CDR2 is YYNGEE. There are 15 residues in the CDR3. The J segment lost 7 bases and the V segment lost 3 bases, leaving 7 bases of the junction unmatched. The CDR3 here is CASSGLAGTGHTQYF. The CDR3 DNA reads as TGTGCCAGCAGCGGACTAGCGGGAACAGGACATACGCAGTATTTT.

The V call is TRBV7-8, the J call TRBJ1-1; no reliable D call. Trimming pared 2 bases from V and 5 bases from J, leaving 9 bases between. The CDR3 extends over 13 amino acids. In germline, CDR1 is SGHVS, CDR2 FQNEAQ. CDR3 DNA sequence: TGTGCCAGCAGCTTACGGGGAAAGACTGAAGCTTTCTTT. It specifies CASSLRGKTEAFF.

This chain links TRBV28 with TRBJ1-6, with D possibly TRBD1 on 5 matching bases. This CDR3 spans 14 amino acids. The germline V gene has CDR1 MDHEN and CDR2 SYDVKM. V lost 6 bases and J 5 bases, leaving 11 bases between the germline ends. CDR3 coding DNA: TGTGCCAGCAGATGGGGGGGTAATAATTCACCCCTCCACTTT. Translated, it gives CASRWGGNNSPLHF.

The rearrangement uses TRBV28 and TRBJ1-4; D is possibly TRBD1 (5 bases). Trimming took off 1 base at V and 0 bases at J, with 6 bases between the two ends. The CDR3 length is 15 residues. Germline-derived CDR1 and CDR2 are MDHEN and SYDVKM. The CDR3 region has the DNA TGTGCCAGCAGTTTATCACAGGCAACTAATGAAAAACTGTTTTTT. This encodes CASSLSQATNEKLFF. Full variable domain (rest looked up from reference TRBV28 and TRBJ1-4): DVKVTQSSRYLVKRTGEKVFLECVQDMDHENMFWYRQDPGLGLRLIYFSYDVKMKEKGDIPEGYSVSREKKERFSLILESASTNQTSMYLCASSLSQATNEKLFFGSGTQLSVL.